These 19 T cell receptor beta chains originate from one sample sequenced in a study of shared clonotypes between healthy human individuals. Only in-frame clones appear in the TCRdb table, and some are missing; sequencing was by immunoSEQ multiplex PCR. The sample yields about 2.4 million clones, approximately 93% seen once. The sequenced material came from naive CD4+ T cells from PBMCs. Subset here: CD45RA+ positively selected. The receptor source for this set is a man younger than 35 in good health. Some clones in this sample may be carry-over from other donors' samples.

The V gene is TRBV18, the J gene TRBJ2-2; D gene unclear. V lost 4 bases, J lost 0 bases, and 12 bases lay in between. The germline CDR1 and CDR2 sequences are KGHSH and LQKENI. This CDR3 contains 16 residues. The CDR3 loop reads CASSLLKHSNTGELFF. The CDR3 DNA reads TGTGCCAGCTCACTACTGAAGCATTCGAACACCGGGGAGCTGTTTTTT.

The chain uses TRBV29-1 and TRBJ2-1; 7 bases agree with TRBD1. The CDR3 covers 11 residues. Losses at the gene ends were 6 bases for V and 15 bases for J; bases not matched to a gene: 11. CDR1 and CDR2 (germline): SQVTM, ANQGSEA. The DNA of the CDR3 is TGCAGCGTAGAGGGACAGACCTTTTTGTTCTTC. Translated, it gives CSVEGQTFLFF.

The V gene is TRBV28, the J gene TRBJ2-3; D is possibly TRBD1 (6 bases). V was clipped by 5 bases and J by 1 base, with 19 bases between them. The CDR3 covers 17 residues. CDR1 and CDR2 (germline): MDHEN, SYDVKM. The DNA of the CDR3 is TGTGCCAGCAGTCCCCCCTTATACAGGGTAGGCACAGATACGCAGTATTTT. Residues: CASSPPLYRVGTDTQYF. Full variable domain (missing parts from reference TRBV28 and TRBJ2-3): DVKVTQSSRYLVKRTGEKVFLECVQDMDHENMFWYRQDPGLGLRLIYFSYDVKMKEKGDIPEGYSVSREKKERFSLILESASTNQTSMYLCASSPPLYRVGTDTQYFGPGTRLTVL.

The chain couples TRBV28 to TRBJ2-5; 12 bases map to TRBD2. With V trimmed by 3 bases and J by 1 base, 6 bases remained unmatched. CDR1 is MDHEN, CDR2 SYDVKM, per germline. This CDR3 spans 17 amino acids. The DNA of the CDR3 is TGTGCCAGCAGTTTTCCTAGCGGGAGGGAAATCCAAGAGACCCAGTACTTC. Protein sequence: CASSFPSGREIQETQYF.

This CDR3 is CASSLSEWTEAFF. The CDR3 nucleotides are TGTGCCAGCAGCTTATCGGAGTGGACTGAAGCTTTCTTT. The gene calls are TRBV7-9 and TRBJ1-1, with D unresolved. Trimming pared 2 bases from V and 5 bases from J, leaving 9 bases between. The germline gives CDR1 SEHNR, CDR2 FQNEAQ (reference sequence). The CDR3 has 13 residues.

Only one count was recorded for this clone. CDR3 DNA sequence: TGTGCCAGCAGTTTCCCCGCGTTAGCCAAAAACATTCAGTACTTC. Translating it yields CASSFPALAKNIQYF. The V gene is TRBV28, the J gene TRBJ2-4; D gene uncertain. Trimming stripped 3 bases from V and 0 bases from J, with 9 bases between. CDR3 size: 15 residues. Germline CDR1 MDHEN, CDR2 SYDVKM.

This chain uses TRBV12-5 with TRBJ2-1; D remains ambiguous. The V gene's germline CDR1 is LGHNT and CDR2 FRNRAP. V was pared by 3 bases and J by 5 bases, with 2 bases between. The CDR3 is made up of 11 amino acids. CDR3 nucleotides: TGTGCTAGTGGTTTTAACAATGAGCAGTTCTTC. It is translated as CASGFNNEQFF.

The chain employs TRBV4-3 and TRBJ2-1; possibly TRBD2 for D (6 bases). Germline CDR1 LGHNA, CDR2 YSLEER. This CDR3 comprises 17 residues. V lost 2 bases to trimming and J lost 8 bases, with 22 bases between them. CDR3 protein: CASSQFVVGAGRHEQFF. In DNA form, the CDR3 reads TGCGCCAGCAGCCAATTCGTCGTGGGAGCGGGTAGGCATGAGCAGTTCTTC.

This clone came up once. The sample carries other DNA sequences with the same CDR3. The V and J genes are TRBV7-2 and TRBJ1-5; D is ambiguous. Germline lookup yields CDR1 SGHTA and CDR2 FQGNSA. Trimming took 3 bases from V and 2 from J, leaving 5 bases between them. This CDR3 contains 13 residues. The DNA for the CDR3 is TGTGCCAGCAGCTTGGTCCGCAATCAGCCCCAGCATTTT. Protein: CASSLVRNQPQHF.

CDR3 DNA: TGTGCCAGCAGCTTAGGTTCCACCCGGGGGGAAAAACTGTTTTTT. Its protein is CASSLGSTRGEKLFF. The gene calls are TRBV7-2 and TRBJ1-4; D is perhaps TRBD1 (5 bases). The CDR3 length is 15 residues. The germline V gene encodes CDR1 SGHTA and CDR2 FQGNSA. V gave up 1 base and J gave up 8 bases, with 14 bases separating them.

This clone was seen just once. The chain uses TRBV28 and TRBJ1-2; TRBD1 agrees at 10 bases. Germline lookup yields CDR1 MDHEN and CDR2 SYDVKM. This CDR3 comprises 16 residues. The trim removed 2 bases at V and 6 bases at J, leaving 9 bases unmatched. In DNA form, the CDR3 reads TGTGCCAGCAGTTTAGTAAGGACAGGGGGAGTTCATGGCTACACCTTC. Residues: CASSLVRTGGVHGYTF.

This chain connects TRBV6-6 to TRBJ2-3; D possibly matches TRBD1 or TRBD2 (5 bases each). The CDR3 has 16 amino acids. Germline lookup yields CDR1 MNHNY and CDR2 SVGAGI (reference sequence). Trimming cost V 7 bases and J 4 bases, with 21 bases left between them. The CDR3: CASNPGWGVSADTQYF. CDR3 DNA sequence: TGTGCCAGCAATCCGGGGTGGGGCGTTTCGGCAGATACGCAGTATTTT.

The chain joins TRBV28 to TRBJ2-7; D not resolved. The CDR3 spans 11 residues. The V end lost 7 bases, the J end lost 3 bases, and 7 bases lay between the germline ends. Per germline, CDR1 MDHEN and CDR2 SYDVKM. The DNA of the CDR3 is TGTGCCAGCACCACCCTCTACGAGCAGTACTTC. Its translation is CASTTLYEQYF.

The chain joins TRBV28 to TRBJ1-5; no clear D gene. This CDR3 has 16 residues. The V end was cut by 5 bases, the J end by 6 bases, with 20 bases between. Germline CDR1 and CDR2: MDHEN and SYDVKM. The CDR3 spells CASSRTRPGPGQPQHF. The CDR3 DNA reads TGTGCCAGCAGTCGGACCCGCCCCGGGCCCGGTCAGCCCCAGCATTTT.

For the CDR3, the DNA is TGTGCCAGCAGTTTCTATGTCTCTGGAAACACCATATATTTT. Its translation: CASSFYVSGNTIYF. The chain joins TRBV28 to TRBJ1-3; D is unclear. The CDR3 length is 14 residues. CDR1 and CDR2 (germline): MDHEN, SYDVKM. Trimming pared 3 bases from V and 0 bases from J, leaving 6 bases between.

This rearrangement joins TRBV12-5 to TRBJ1-4, with a weak D call TRBD1 (6 bases). Germline V lookup: CDR1 LGHNT, CDR2 FRNRAP. The CDR3 spans 15 residues. Trimming left V 4 bases short and J 8 bases short, with 17 bases between. The CDR3 DNA reads as TGTGCTAGTGGTTACAAGGGGGGGAATAGAGAAAAACTGTTTTTT. Its translation is CASGYKGGNREKLFF. The entire variable domain, with the rest obtained from reference TRBV12-5 and TRBJ1-4, is as follows: DARVTQTPRHKVTEMGQEVTMRCQPILGHNTVFWYRQTMMQGLELLAYFRNRAPLDDSGMPKDRFSAEMPDATLATLKIQPSEPRDSAVYFCASGYKGGNREKLFFGSGTQLSVL.

This sequence joins TRBV6-4 and TRBJ2-1; 12 bases fit TRBD2. Germline V gives CDR1 MRHNA, CDR2 SNTAGT. CDR3 length: 20 residues. J gave up 0 bases and V 0 bases, and 9 bases lay outside the gene matches. CDR3 protein: CASSDSTTMTSGSSYNEQFF. CDR3 coding DNA: TGTGCCAGCAGTGACTCCACGACGATGACTAGCGGGAGCTCCTACAATGAGCAGTTCTTC.

This clone has just one count. The chain is built from TRBV5-6 and TRBJ2-5; D is possibly TRBD2 (6 bases). V was pared by 2 bases and J by 4 bases, with 12 bases between. Germline V gives CDR1 SGHDT, CDR2 YYEEEE. CDR3 length: 14 amino acids. For the CDR3, the DNA is TGTGCCAGCAGCTTAAGGTCCGGGAGAGAGACCCAGTACTTC. Its protein product is CASSLRSGRETQYF.

CDR3: CASSLSTSLDYGYTF. As DNA, the CDR3 is TGCGCCAGCAGCCTCTCGACCTCCTTAGATTATGGCTACACCTTC. The rearrangement uses TRBV4-1 and TRBJ1-2; D is ambiguous. Germline loops: CDR1 MGHRA, CDR2 YSYEKL. The CDR3 consists of 15 residues. Trimming stripped 4 bases from V and 5 bases from J, with 17 bases between.